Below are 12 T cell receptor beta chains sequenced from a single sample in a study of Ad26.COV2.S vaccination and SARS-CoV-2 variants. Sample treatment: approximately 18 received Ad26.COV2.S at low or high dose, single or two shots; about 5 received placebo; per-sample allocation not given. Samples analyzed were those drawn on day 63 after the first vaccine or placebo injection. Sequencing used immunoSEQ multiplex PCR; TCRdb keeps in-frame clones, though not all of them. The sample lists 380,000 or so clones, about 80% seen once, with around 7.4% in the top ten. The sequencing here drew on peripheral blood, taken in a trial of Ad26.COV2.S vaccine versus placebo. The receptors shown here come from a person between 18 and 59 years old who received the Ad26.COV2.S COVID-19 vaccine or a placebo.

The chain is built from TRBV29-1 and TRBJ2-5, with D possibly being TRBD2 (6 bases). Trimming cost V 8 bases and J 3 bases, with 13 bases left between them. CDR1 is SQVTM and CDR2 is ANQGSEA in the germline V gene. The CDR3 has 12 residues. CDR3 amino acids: CSLGLYEETQYF. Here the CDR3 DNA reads TGCAGCTTGGGACTCTATGAAGAGACCCAGTACTTC.

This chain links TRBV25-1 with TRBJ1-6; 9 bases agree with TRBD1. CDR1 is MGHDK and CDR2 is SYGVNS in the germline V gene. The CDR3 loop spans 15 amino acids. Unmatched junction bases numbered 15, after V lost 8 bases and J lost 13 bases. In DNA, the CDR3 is TGTGCCAGCCCTGTGATTCGGGACAGGGTAAATCCCCTCCACTTT. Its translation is CASPVIRDRVNPLHF.

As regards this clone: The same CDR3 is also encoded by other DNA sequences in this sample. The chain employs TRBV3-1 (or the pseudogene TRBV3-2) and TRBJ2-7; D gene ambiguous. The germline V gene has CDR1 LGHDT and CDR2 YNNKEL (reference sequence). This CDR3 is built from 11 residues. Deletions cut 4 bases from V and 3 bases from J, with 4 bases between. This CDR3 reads CASSRSYEQYF. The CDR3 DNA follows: TGTGCCAGCAGCCGCAGCTACGAGCAGTACTTC.

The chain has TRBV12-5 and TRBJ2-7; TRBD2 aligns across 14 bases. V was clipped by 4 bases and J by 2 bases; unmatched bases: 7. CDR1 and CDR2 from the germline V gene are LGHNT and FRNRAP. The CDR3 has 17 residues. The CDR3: CASGSGLAGDGAYEQYF. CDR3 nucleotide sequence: TGTGCTAGTGGTTCGGGACTAGCGGGAGATGGGGCCTACGAGCAGTACTTC.

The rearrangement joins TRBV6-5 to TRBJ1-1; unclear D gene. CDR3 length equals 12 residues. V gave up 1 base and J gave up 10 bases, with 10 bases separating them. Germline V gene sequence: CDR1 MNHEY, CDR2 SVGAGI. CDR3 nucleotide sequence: TGTGCCAGCAGTTACTTTGGGAAAGGAGCTTTCTTT. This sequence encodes CASSYFGKGAFF.

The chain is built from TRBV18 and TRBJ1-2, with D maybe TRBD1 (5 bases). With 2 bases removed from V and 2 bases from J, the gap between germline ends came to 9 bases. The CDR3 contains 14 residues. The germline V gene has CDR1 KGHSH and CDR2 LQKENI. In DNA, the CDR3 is TGTGCCAGCTCACCAGCGGGGGGGAACTATGGCTACACCTTC. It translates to CASSPAGGNYGYTF. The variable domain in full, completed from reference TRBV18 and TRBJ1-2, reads NAGVMQNPRHLVRRRGQEARLRCSPMKGHSHVYWYRQLPEEGLKFMVYLQKENIIDESGMPKERFSAEFPKEGPSILRIQQVVRGDSAAYFCASSPAGGNYGYTFGSGTRLTVV.

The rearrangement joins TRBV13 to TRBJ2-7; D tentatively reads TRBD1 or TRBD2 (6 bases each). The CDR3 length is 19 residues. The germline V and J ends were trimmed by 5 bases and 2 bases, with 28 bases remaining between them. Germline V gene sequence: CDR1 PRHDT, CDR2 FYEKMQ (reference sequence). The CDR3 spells CASSTRGGPVTGIPYEQYF. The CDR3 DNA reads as TGTGCCAGCAGCACTAGAGGGGGGCCCGTTACAGGCATCCCCTACGAGCAGTACTTC.

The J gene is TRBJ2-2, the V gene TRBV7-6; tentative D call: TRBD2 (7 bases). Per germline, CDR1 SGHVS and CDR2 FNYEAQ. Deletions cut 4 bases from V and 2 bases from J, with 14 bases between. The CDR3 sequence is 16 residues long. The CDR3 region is CASSWGGGLNTGELFF. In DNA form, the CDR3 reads TGTGCCAGCAGCTGGGGCGGGGGCCTAAACACCGGGGAGCTGTTTTTT.

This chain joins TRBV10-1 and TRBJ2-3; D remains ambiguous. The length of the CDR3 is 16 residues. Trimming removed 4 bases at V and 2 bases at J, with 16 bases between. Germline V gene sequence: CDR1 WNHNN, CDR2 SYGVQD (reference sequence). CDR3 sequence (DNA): TGCGCCAGCAGTGGGGAAGGAAACAGCAACACAGATACGCAGTATTTT. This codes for CASSGEGNSNTDTQYF.

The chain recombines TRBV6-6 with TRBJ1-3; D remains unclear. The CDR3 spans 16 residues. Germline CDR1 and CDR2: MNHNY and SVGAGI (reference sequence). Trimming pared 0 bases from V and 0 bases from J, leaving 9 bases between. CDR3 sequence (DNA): TGTGCCAGCAGTTACTCGACTGGGGTCTCTGGAAACACCATATATTTT. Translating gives CASSYSTGVSGNTIYF.

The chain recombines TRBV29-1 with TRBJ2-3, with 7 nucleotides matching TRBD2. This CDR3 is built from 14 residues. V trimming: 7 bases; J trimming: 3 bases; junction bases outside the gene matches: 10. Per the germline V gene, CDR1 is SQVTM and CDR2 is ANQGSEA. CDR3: CSASGTMTTDTQYF. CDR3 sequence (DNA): TGCAGCGCGAGCGGGACTATGACAACAGATACGCAGTATTTT.

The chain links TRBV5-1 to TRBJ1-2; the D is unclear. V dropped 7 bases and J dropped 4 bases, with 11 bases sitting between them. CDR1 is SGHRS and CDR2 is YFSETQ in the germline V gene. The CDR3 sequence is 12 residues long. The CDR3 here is CASGRDIYGYTF. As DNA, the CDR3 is TGCGCCAGCGGCCGAGACATCTATGGCTACACCTTC.